A selection of T cell receptor beta chains follows, all from one sample in a study of OX40 agonist ivuxolimab in advanced cancers. The method was immunoSEQ multiplex PCR; TCRdb's version includes in-frame clones alone and lacks a portion of them. The table lists under 150,000 clones, approximately 90% of them singletons. The material was CD4+ or CD8+ T cells sorted from blood, obtained in a trial of the OX40 agonist ivuxolimab. These receptors came from an adult with an advanced solid tumor such as melanoma, head and neck, liver or kidney cancer. CDR3s leave out the opening cysteine and the closing phenylalanine or tryptophan. The order of the fields is J gene, V gene, CDR3 protein.

TRBJ2-2 TRBV7-3 ASSRDLGLGGTGELF
TRBJ1-4 TRBV18 ASSEDSLLSTNEKLF
TRBJ1-3 TRBV4-2 ASSQPDTSGNTIY
TRBJ1-4 TRBV6-6 ASSPLNEKLF
TRBJ1-2 TRBV28 ASSFGGSFGYT
TRBJ2-1 TRBV5-1 ASSLKTSGRVTAYNEQF
TRBJ1-1 TRBV4-3 ASSQDRQGDLSF
TRBJ2-7 TRBV30 AWARRPDEQY
TRBJ1-5 TRBV19 ASSIAPASSNQPQH
TRBJ2-7 TRBV18 ASSPSLFYEQY
TRBJ1-1 TRBV7-7 ASSLMGMNTEAF
TRBJ1-1 TRBV18 ASSPSPSGTEAF
TRBJ2-5 TRBV6-6 ASSKDRGRQETQY
TRBJ1-1 TRBV15 ATSRGFGRGRKTEAF
TRBJ2-7 TRBV6-5 ASSYSGGEGREQY
TRBJ2-7 TRBV28 ASSLLYEQY